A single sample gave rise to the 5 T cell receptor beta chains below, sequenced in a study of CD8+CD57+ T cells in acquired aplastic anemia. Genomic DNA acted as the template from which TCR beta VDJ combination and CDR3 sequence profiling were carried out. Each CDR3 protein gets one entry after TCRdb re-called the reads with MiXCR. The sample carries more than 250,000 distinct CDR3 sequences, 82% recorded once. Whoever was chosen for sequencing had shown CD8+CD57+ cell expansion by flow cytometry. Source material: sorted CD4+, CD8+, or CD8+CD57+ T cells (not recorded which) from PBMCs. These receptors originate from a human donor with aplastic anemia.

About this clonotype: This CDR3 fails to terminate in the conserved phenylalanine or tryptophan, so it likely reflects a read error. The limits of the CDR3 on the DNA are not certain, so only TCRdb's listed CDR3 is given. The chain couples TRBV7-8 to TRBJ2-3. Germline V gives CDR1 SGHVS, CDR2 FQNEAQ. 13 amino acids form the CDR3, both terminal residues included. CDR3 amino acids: CASSLAGSDDKQY.

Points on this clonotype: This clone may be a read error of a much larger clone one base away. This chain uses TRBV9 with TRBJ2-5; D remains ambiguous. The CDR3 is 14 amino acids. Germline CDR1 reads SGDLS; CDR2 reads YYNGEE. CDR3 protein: CASGRAGNIQNFDF. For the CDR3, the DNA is TGTGCCAGCGGAAGAGCTGGGAACATTCAGAACTTCGACTTC.

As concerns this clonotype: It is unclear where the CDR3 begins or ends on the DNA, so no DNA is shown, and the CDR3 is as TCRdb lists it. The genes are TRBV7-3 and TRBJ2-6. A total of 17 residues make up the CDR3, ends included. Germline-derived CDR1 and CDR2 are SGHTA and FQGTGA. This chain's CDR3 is CASSLDRAYEQYFVLTF.

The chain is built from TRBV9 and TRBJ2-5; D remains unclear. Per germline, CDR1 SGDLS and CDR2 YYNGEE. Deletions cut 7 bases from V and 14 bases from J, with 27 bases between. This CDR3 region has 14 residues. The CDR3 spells CASGRAWNIQYFYF. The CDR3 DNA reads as TGTGCCAGCGGCAGAGCGTGGAACATTCAGTACTTCTACTTC.

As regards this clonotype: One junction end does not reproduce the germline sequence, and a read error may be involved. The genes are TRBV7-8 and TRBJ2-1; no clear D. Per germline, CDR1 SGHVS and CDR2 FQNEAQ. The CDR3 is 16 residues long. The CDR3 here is CASSLERGPGSHDQFF. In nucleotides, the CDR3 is TGTGCCAGCAGCTTAGAGAGAGGTCCCGGTAGCCATGATCAGTTCTTC.